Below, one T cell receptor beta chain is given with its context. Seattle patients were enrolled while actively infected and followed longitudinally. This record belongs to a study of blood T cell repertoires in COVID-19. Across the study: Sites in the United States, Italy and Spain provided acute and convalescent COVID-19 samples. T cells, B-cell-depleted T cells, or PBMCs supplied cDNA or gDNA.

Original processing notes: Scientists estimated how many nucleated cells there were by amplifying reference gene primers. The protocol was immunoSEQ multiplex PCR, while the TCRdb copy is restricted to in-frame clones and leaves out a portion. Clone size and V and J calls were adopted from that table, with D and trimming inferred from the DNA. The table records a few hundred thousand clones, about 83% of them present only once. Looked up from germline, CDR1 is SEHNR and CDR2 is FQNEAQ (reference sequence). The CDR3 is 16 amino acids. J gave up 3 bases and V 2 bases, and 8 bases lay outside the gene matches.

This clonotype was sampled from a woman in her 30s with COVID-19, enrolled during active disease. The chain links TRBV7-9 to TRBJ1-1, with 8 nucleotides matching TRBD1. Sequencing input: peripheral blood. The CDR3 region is CASSLPRNRGDTEAFF. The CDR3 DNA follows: TGTGCCAGCAGCTTACCCCGGAACAGGGGGGACACTGAAGCTTTCTTT. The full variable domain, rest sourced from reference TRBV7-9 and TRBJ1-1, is DTGVSQNPRHKITKRGQNVTFRCDPISEHNRLYWYRQTLGQGPEFLTYFQNEAQLEKSRLLSDRFSAERPKGSFSTLEIQRTEQGDSAMYLCASSLPRNRGDTEAFFGQGTRLTVV.